This paragraph covers one TCR beta chain sequence. Its target is not known. The sample originates from a study of T cells in Graves' hyperthyroidism and ophthalmopathy. Study-level results: Progression to ophthalmopathy was predicted a median of 6.5 months early. Most thyroid clonotypes with frequency above 0.001 were detected in blood.

The CDR3 extends over 15 amino acids. In germline, CDR1 is LGHDT, CDR2 YNNKEL (reference sequence). V was cut by 0 bases and J by 2 bases, with 11 bases left in between. TCR beta CDR3 regions were amplified from RNA. Carried out on the TCR CDR3, a first-round RT-PCR used the HTBI primer set. MiXCR, run by TCRdb on the multiplex PCR reads, gives a single entry per CDR3 protein. The repertoire has hundreds of thousands of distinct CDR3 sequences, approximately 17% of them found once; the top ten carry about 51%. Fresh peripheral blood, around 10 ml, yielded the PBMCs. This rearrangement joins TRBV3-1 to TRBJ2-7; D not resolved. Sequencing was carried out using blood. This TCR was recovered from a woman aged 60 to 75 with Graves' ophthalmopathy. The CDR3 reads CASSQDFSVTYEQYF. The CDR3 nucleotides read TGTGCCAGCAGCCAAGATTTTTCGGTCACCTACGAGCAGTACTTC.